This T cell receptor beta chain comes out of a study of T-cell reconstitution after alpha-beta-depleted transplantation in children. Study-wide results and caveats: Among T cells one year after transplant, newly produced cells accounted for most counts and diversity.

Library preparation (for TCRbeta) was performed with unique molecular identifiers. Each CDR3 protein is one row after TCRdb ran MiXCR on the PCR reads. The top ten clones hold around two fifths of a sample with hundreds of thousands of distinct CDR3 sequences, roughly 17% of them seen once. CDR1 SQVTM and CDR2 ANQGSEA come from the germline V gene. The V end lost 4 bases, the J end lost 0 bases, and 6 bases lay between the germline ends. This CDR3 is 12 amino acids long. This clonotype was counted at least ten times. Its target is not known. The clonotype was recovered from a male patient under 10 years old who had a stem cell transplant for acute lymphoblastic leukemia, so the T cells may come from the graft donor. The chain links TRBV29-1 to TRBJ2-5; D is uncertain. Sequencing was performed on PBMCs, mostly from graft donor cells, taken 360 days after TCRalphabeta/CD19-depleted stem cell transplant. CDR3 nucleotide sequence: TGCAGCGTTGGAGGTCACCAAGAGACCCAGTACTTC. It is translated as CSVGGHQETQYF.